The 9 T cell receptor beta chains given below trace back to one sample, sequenced in a study of cytomegalovirus exposure and HLA in healthy donors. It was with 60 Vbeta and 13 Jbeta primers that the PCR ran. This table comes from immunoSEQ multiplex PCR, and its TCRdb copy is limited to in-frame clones, with some not included. Its table lists about 120,000 clones. Sequencing was carried out using PBMCs. These receptors were collected from a man between 18 and 35 years old in good health and CMV-seronegative.

The V and J genes are TRBV6-6 and TRBJ1-2; the D is unclear. The germline V gene has CDR1 MNHNY and CDR2 SVGAGI (reference sequence). The CDR3 length is 15 residues. Deletions cut 6 bases from V and 5 bases from J, with 19 bases between. CDR3: CASRLPLDLKYGYTF. The CDR3 DNA reads TGTGCCAGCAGACTTCCCCTCGACTTGAAATATGGCTACACCTTC.

V and J are TRBV6-5 and TRBJ1-4; D perhaps matches TRBD1 (5 bases). Germline V gene data show CDR1 as MNHEY and CDR2 as SVGAGI. The CDR3 is 13 residues long. V lost 6 bases to trimming and J lost 8 bases, with 13 bases between them. CDR3 bases: TGTGCCAGCAGACCCGGGACTTTGGAAAAACTGTTTTTT. Its protein product is CASRPGTLEKLFF.

The chain has TRBV5-4 and TRBJ2-2; the match to TRBD2 covers 8 bases. Germline CDR1 SGHNT, CDR2 YYREEE (reference sequence). The trim removed 4 bases at V and 0 bases at J, leaving 8 bases unmatched. The CDR3 sequence is 17 residues long. The CDR3 loop is CASSADGRAPNTGELFF. DNA for the CDR3: TGTGCCAGCAGCGCCGACGGGAGGGCCCCGAACACCGGGGAGCTGTTTTTT.

The chain recombines TRBV29-1 with TRBJ2-1; 8 bases agree with TRBD2. CDR1 is SQVTM, CDR2 ANQGSEA, per germline. Trimming cost V 4 bases and J 4 bases; bases outside gene matches: 3. This CDR3 spans 13 amino acids. The CDR3 DNA sequence: TGCAGCGTTGGACTAGCGAGTTACAATGAGCAGTTCTTC. Translated, it gives CSVGLASYNEQFF.

This chain links TRBV6-5 with TRBJ2-2, with 7 bases aligning to TRBD2. The germline V gene encodes CDR1 MNHEY and CDR2 SVGAGI. The CDR3 runs 16 residues. Trimming cost V 1 base and J 3 bases; bases outside gene matches: 5. The CDR3 nucleotides are TGTGCCAGCAGTTACTATTCCCTAGCGGACACCGGGGAGCTGTTTTTT. This encodes CASSYYSLADTGELFF.

DNA for the CDR3: TGTGCCAGCAGCTTAGCGGGACAGGCTTTGGACTCCTACGAGCAGTACTTC. Its protein is CASSLAGQALDSYEQYF. The chain combines TRBV7-2 with TRBJ2-7; TRBD1 agrees at 8 bases. CDR1 SGHTA and CDR2 FQGNSA come from the germline V gene. Trimming removed 0 bases from V and 0 bases from J; junction bases left unmatched: 7. This CDR3 comprises 17 residues.

The chain employs TRBV6-5 and TRBJ1-2, with D maybe TRBD1 (5 bases). The germline V gene encodes CDR1 MNHEY and CDR2 SVGAGI. V lost 6 bases, J lost 6 bases, and 20 bases lay in between. The CDR3 totals 15 residues. This CDR3 is CASSAVGQGVDGYTF. The CDR3 region has the DNA TGTGCCAGCAGCGCCGTCGGCCAGGGCGTCGATGGCTACACCTTC.

CDR3 protein: CASRGQGSNQPQHF. The DNA of the CDR3 is TGTGCCAGCAGGGGACAGGGGAGCAATCAGCCCCAGCATTTT. The rearrangement uses TRBV28 and TRBJ1-5; 10 nucleotides match TRBD1. This CDR3 has 14 amino acids. V lost 6 bases and J lost 1; bases outside the gene matches: 0. The germline V gene encodes CDR1 MDHEN and CDR2 SYDVKM.

The chain couples TRBV7-6 to TRBJ2-5; no clear D gene. This CDR3 has 15 residues. Trimming removed 5 bases from V and 0 bases from J, with 13 bases in between. CDR1 and CDR2 (germline): SGHVS, FNYEAQ. CDR3 protein: CASSRTLAYQETQYF. The CDR3 DNA follows: TGTGCCAGCAGCCGAACGTTGGCCTACCAAGAGACCCAGTACTTC.